This TCR beta chain was obtained from a study of OX40 agonist ivuxolimab in advanced cancers. The protocol was immunoSEQ multiplex PCR, while the TCRdb copy is restricted to in-frame clones and leaves out a portion. The sample records around 91,000 clones, 85% to 90% being singletons. Specimen: CD4+ or CD8+ T cells sorted from blood, collected in a trial of the OX40 agonist ivuxolimab. The receptor was derived from an adult with an advanced solid tumor such as melanoma, head and neck, liver or kidney cancer.

This CDR3 reads CAWSRYGGNQPQHF. DNA for the CDR3: TGTGCCTGGAGTCGGTATGGGGGCAATCAGCCCCAGCATTTT. This sequence joins TRBV30 and TRBJ1-5; D call uncertain. CDR1 GTSNPN and CDR2 SVGIG come from the germline V gene (reference sequence). The V and J ends lost 2 bases and 2 bases respectively, with 10 bases between them. This CDR3 comprises 14 residues.